This entry lists 19 T cell receptor beta chains sequenced from one sample in a study of blood T cell repertoires in COVID-19. Here immunoSEQ multiplex PCR was the method, and the copy in TCRdb shows in-frame clones only, minus some. Among 95,000 to 120,000 clones, approximately 80% were seen once, and the ten largest hold less than 5%. The sample taken for sequencing was peripheral blood. The receptors come from a woman in her 70s with acute or convalescent COVID-19.

This rearrangement joins TRBV5-6 to TRBJ2-4; D call uncertain. Looked up from germline, CDR1 is SGHDT and CDR2 is YYEEEE. The length of the CDR3 is 13 residues. V was cut by 2 bases and J by 6 bases, with 9 bases left in between. The CDR3 DNA is TGTGCCAGCAGCTTCAACTTCATAAACATTCAGTACTTC. Translation gives CASSFNFINIQYF.

The chain links TRBV19 to TRBJ2-1; 7 bases align to TRBD1. V was pared by 5 bases and J by 7 bases, with 5 bases of the junction left unmatched. This CDR3 has 13 residues. Per germline, CDR1 LNHDA and CDR2 SQIVND (reference sequence). The CDR3 DNA reads TGTGCCAGTAGTGGGACAGCTCTAAATGAGCAGTTCTTC. Its protein is CASSGTALNEQFF.

The chain is built from TRBV5-1 and TRBJ2-7; 11 positions agree with TRBD2. This CDR3 has 17 amino acids. The trim removed 7 bases at V and 1 base at J, leaving 13 bases unmatched. Germline V gives CDR1 SGHRS, CDR2 YFSETQ. The CDR3 nucleotides are TGCGCCAGCGTGCCGACTATCGGGACTAGCGGTTCCTACGAGCAGTACTTC. Translating it yields CASVPTIGTSGSYEQYF.

This clone was counted many times. The rearrangement links TRBV4-3 to TRBJ2-2; 13 bases agree with TRBD2. CDR3 size: 15 residues. Trimming cost V 1 base and J 9 bases; bases outside gene matches: 2. Germline assignment: CDR1 LGHNA and CDR2 YSLEER. CDR3 region: CASSQGTSGGRELFF. Written as DNA, the CDR3 is TGCGCCAGCAGCCAAGGGACTAGCGGGGGCCGGGAGCTGTTTTTT.

The J gene is TRBJ2-3, the V gene TRBV18; 10 nucleotides line up with TRBD2. The V segment lost 1 base and the J segment 5 bases; nucleotides outside the gene matches: 12. The CDR3 sequence is 18 residues long. Germline assignment: CDR1 KGHSH and CDR2 LQKENI. This CDR3 is CASSPLAGGLLAQDTQYF. The CDR3 DNA follows: TGTGCCAGCTCACCACTAGCGGGGGGCCTCCTCGCACAAGATACGCAGTATTTT.

This clone appeared once. The V gene is TRBV5-6, the J gene TRBJ1-5; D might be TRBD1 (5 bases). The V end lost 2 bases, the J end lost 3 bases, and 9 bases lay between the germline ends. This CDR3 contains 14 residues. The V gene's germline CDR1 is SGHDT and CDR2 YYEEEE. CDR3 region: CASSFGHYNQPQHF. The CDR3 coding sequence is TGTGCCAGCAGCTTCGGACACTACAATCAGCCCCAGCATTTT.

This CDR3 reads CASRRQGPNTEAFF. CDR3 nucleotides: TGTGCCAGTAGAAGACAGGGGCCGAACACTGAAGCTTTCTTT. The chain is built from TRBV19 and TRBJ1-1, with 8 bases lining up with TRBD1. Per the germline V gene, CDR1 is LNHDA and CDR2 is SQIVND (reference sequence). The CDR3 sequence is 14 residues long. J gave up 1 base and V 6 bases, and 4 bases lay outside the gene matches.

The chain combines TRBV28 with TRBJ1-2; no firm D call. The CDR3 is 14 residues long. Germline lookup yields CDR1 MDHEN and CDR2 SYDVKM. V was pared by 6 bases and J by 3 bases, with 14 bases between. The CDR3 spells CASRVGNRDYGYTF. Written as DNA, the CDR3 is TGTGCCAGCAGGGTGGGTAACAGAGACTATGGCTACACCTTC.

This clone was observed a handful of times. The chain has TRBV6-5 and TRBJ1-2, with D unresolved. Germline V lookup: CDR1 MNHEY, CDR2 SVGAGI. Trimming left V 0 bases short and J 5 bases short, with 10 bases between. CDR3 length equals 14 residues. The CDR3 is CASSYSGGPYGYTF. CDR3 in DNA: TGTGCCAGCAGTTACTCGGGCGGGCCATATGGCTACACCTTC.

The chain is built from TRBV30 and TRBJ1-2, with 12 nucleotides matching TRBD1. This CDR3 contains 12 residues. Per germline, CDR1 GTSNPN and CDR2 SVGIG (reference sequence). The DNA for the CDR3 is TGTGCTGGGACAGGGGGCCGCTATGGCTACACCTTC. Protein: CAGTGGRYGYTF.

This rearrangement joins TRBV28 to TRBJ2-1; 14 positions match TRBD2. Germline assignment: CDR1 MDHEN and CDR2 SYDVKM. V shed 5 bases, J shed 3 bases, and the junction held 6 bases outside the gene matches. The CDR3 consists of 17 residues. The CDR3 DNA is TGTGCCAGCAGTCCCCCGGGACTAGCGGGAGTCTACAATGAGCAGTTCTTC. It translates to CASSPPGLAGVYNEQFF.

This clone has a single count. This chain joins TRBV4-2 and TRBJ2-6; 9 nucleotides match TRBD1. The germline V gene encodes CDR1 LGHNA and CDR2 YNFKEQ. This CDR3 spans 19 amino acids. Trimming cost V 1 base and J 3 bases; bases outside gene matches: 10. CDR3 sequence reads: CASSQAGTGMMVGANVLTF. The CDR3 DNA sequence: TGTGCCAGCAGCCAAGCCGGGACAGGGATGATGGTTGGGGCCAACGTCCTGACTTTC.

This chain connects TRBV28 to TRBJ2-7; 13 bases fit TRBD2. With V trimmed by 7 bases and J by 7 bases, 10 bases remained unmatched. Germline loops: CDR1 MDHEN, CDR2 SYDVKM. This CDR3 region has 15 residues. The CDR3 reads CASTWTSGSSREQYF. CDR3 bases: TGTGCCAGCACCTGGACTAGCGGGAGTTCTCGGGAGCAGTACTTC.

The chain uses TRBV30 and TRBJ1-4; TRBD1 matches 7 bases. This CDR3 is 14 amino acids long. Germline CDR1 is GTSNPN and CDR2 is SVGIG (reference sequence). V lost 4 bases to trimming and J lost 4 bases; unmatched junction nucleotides: 6. The CDR3 DNA is TGTGCCTGGAATCGGGGACAGAGTAATGAAAAACTGTTTTTT. This translates into CAWNRGQSNEKLFF.

The chain couples TRBV7-9 to TRBJ2-1; 11 nucleotides match TRBD1. CDR1 and CDR2 (germline): SEHNR, FQNEAQ (reference sequence). V lost 4 bases and J lost 2; bases outside the gene matches: 4. There are 16 residues in the CDR3. The CDR3 is CASSSRTGGTYNEQFF. The CDR3 DNA is TGTGCCAGCAGCTCCAGGACAGGGGGCACCTACAATGAGCAGTTCTTC. Complete variable domain (other parts from reference TRBV7-9 and TRBJ2-1): DTGVSQNPRHKITKRGQNVTFRCDPISEHNRLYWYRQTLGQGPEFLTYFQNEAQLEKSRLLSDRFSAERPKGSFSTLEIQRTEQGDSAMYLCASSSRTGGTYNEQFFGPGTRLTVL.

The chain couples TRBV12-3 or TRBV12-4 to TRBJ2-2; D remains ambiguous. CDR3 length equals 13 residues. V lost 5 bases to trimming and J lost 7 bases, with 11 bases between them. CDR3: CASSPSPGGELFF. The CDR3, as DNA: TGTGCCAGCAGTCCCTCCCCCGGCGGGGAGCTGTTTTTT.

The genes are TRBV28 and TRBJ1-4, with D maybe TRBD1 (5 bases). This CDR3 has 14 residues. V lost 3 bases and J lost 8, with 13 bases in between. Germline V gene data show CDR1 as MDHEN and CDR2 as SYDVKM. CDR3 in amino acids: CASSFGGAGEKLFF. CDR3 nucleotides: TGTGCCAGCAGTTTTGGAGGGGCTGGAGAAAAACTGTTTTTT. The entire variable domain, with the rest obtained from reference TRBV28 and TRBJ1-4, is as follows: DVKVTQSSRYLVKRTGEKVFLECVQDMDHENMFWYRQDPGLGLRLIYFSYDVKMKEKGDIPEGYSVSREKKERFSLILESASTNQTSMYLCASSFGGAGEKLFFGSGTQLSVL.

The chain employs TRBV9 and TRBJ2-7; D possibly corresponds to TRBD2 (6 bases). The germline CDR1 and CDR2 sequences are SGDLS and YYNGEE. The CDR3 loop spans 15 amino acids. Trimming pared 3 bases from V and 6 bases from J, leaving 19 bases between. The CDR3 DNA reads as TGTGCCAGCAGCGCCCTAGCCGGAGGGGTTGGCGAGCAGTACTTC. Protein: CASSALAGGVGEQYF.

The chain recombines TRBV7-3 with TRBJ2-5; D is ambiguous. The germline V gene encodes CDR1 SGHTA and CDR2 FQGTGA. The CDR3 consists of 14 residues. V dropped 8 bases and J dropped 4 bases, with 17 bases sitting between them. The CDR3 reads CASADGNRLETQYF. Here the CDR3 DNA reads TGTGCCAGCGCGGATGGTAACCGATTAGAGACCCAGTACTTC.